This T cell receptor (beta chain) is from a study of cytomegalovirus exposure and HLA in healthy donors. Study outcomes and limitations: Reports showed the classifier diagnosing cytomegalovirus status with high specificity and sensitivity.

As regards this clone: Its specificity is not known.

This CDR3 is built from 15 residues. The V gene lost 0 bases and the J gene lost 9 bases, with 13 bases spanning the gap. Germline assignment: CDR1 SGHRS and CDR2 YFSETQ. Assay used: immunoSEQ multiplex PCR; TCRdb lists only in-frame clones, some missing. The sample holds roughly 150,000 clones, roughly 96% seen once. The sample consisted of PBMCs. This rearrangement joins TRBV5-1 to TRBJ1-6; D is undetermined. The source of this sequence is a woman between 18 and 30 years old in good health and CMV-seronegative. The CDR3 DNA is TGCGCCAGCAGCTTGGAGACACTGATACTTTCACCCCTCCACTTT. As protein: CASSLETLILSPLHF.